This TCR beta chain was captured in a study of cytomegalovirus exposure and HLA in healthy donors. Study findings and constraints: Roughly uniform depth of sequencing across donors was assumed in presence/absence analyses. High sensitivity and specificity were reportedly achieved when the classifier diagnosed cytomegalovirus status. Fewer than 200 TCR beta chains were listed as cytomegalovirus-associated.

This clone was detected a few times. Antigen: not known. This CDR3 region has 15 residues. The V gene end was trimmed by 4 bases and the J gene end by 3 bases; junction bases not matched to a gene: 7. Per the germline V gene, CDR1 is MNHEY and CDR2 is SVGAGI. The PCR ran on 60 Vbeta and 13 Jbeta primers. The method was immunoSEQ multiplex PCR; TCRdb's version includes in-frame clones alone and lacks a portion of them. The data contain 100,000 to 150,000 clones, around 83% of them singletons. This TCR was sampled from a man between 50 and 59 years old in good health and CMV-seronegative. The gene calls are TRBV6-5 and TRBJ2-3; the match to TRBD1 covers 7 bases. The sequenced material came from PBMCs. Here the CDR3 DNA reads TGTGCCAGCAGTTCCCCGGGACAGAAGACAGATACGCAGTATTTT. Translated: CASSSPGQKTDTQYF.